This is a list of T cell receptor beta chains from one sample in a study of blood T cell repertoires in COVID-19. Sequencing used immunoSEQ multiplex PCR; TCRdb keeps in-frame clones, though not all of them. The data show 50,000 to 85,000 clones, just under 80% seen once. Sample: peripheral blood. All receptors derive from a human donor in a cohort sampled during active COVID-19. Both conserved end residues are part of each CDR3.

CDR3aa	v_gene	j_gene
CASSFTTSQETQYF	TRBV27	TRBJ2-5
CASSEVGQEYEEQYF	TRBV6-1	TRBJ2-7
CASSQEWQGGIEQFF	TRBV4-1	TRBJ2-1
CASSSLGGSQETQYF	TRBV7-2	TRBJ2-5
CSVQPTGGNTEAFF	TRBV29-1	TRBJ1-1
CASSPGQRNEKLFF	TRBV18	TRBJ1-4
CASSKTSGRFGANVLTF	TRBV6-2/TRBV6-3	TRBJ2-6
CASSFGDRAYEQYF	TRBV5-4	TRBJ2-7
CASSSFRGANVLTF	TRBV7-2	TRBJ2-6
CSVELAGGPPYEQYF	TRBV29-1	TRBJ2-7
CAISESREGTEAFF	TRBV10-3	TRBJ1-1
CASSLGLAGGGGELFF	TRBV2	TRBJ2-2
CAARQGGVSTEAFF	TRBV28	TRBJ1-1
CSASNGQGGDQPQHF	TRBV20-1	TRBJ1-5
CASSPGGVGNEQFF	TRBV11-3	TRBJ2-1
CASSPGHGSNEQFF	TRBV28	TRBJ2-1
CASSLTARTGGLNEQYF	TRBV19	TRBJ2-7
CASSFSAGNQPQHF	TRBV28	TRBJ1-5
CASSLLQGAVYEQYF	TRBV5-1	TRBJ2-7
CASSSYGTSNQPQHF	TRBV28	TRBJ1-5
CASSSPQGGRTDTQYF	TRBV14	TRBJ2-3
CASSSTGGNTGELFF	TRBV3-1/TRBV3-2	TRBJ2-2
CASSPRTGGFGANVLTF	TRBV28	TRBJ2-6
CASSPRVEKYPPVNTEAFF	TRBV18	TRBJ1-1
CASSLEYAGYSNQPQHF	TRBV7-8	TRBJ1-5
CASSLFGQHTQYF	TRBV7-2	TRBJ2-3
CASSLWRQIDEQYF	TRBV28	TRBJ2-7
CAISDNPNEKLFF	TRBV10-3	TRBJ1-4
CASSQEDRGNNEKLFF	TRBV4-3	TRBJ1-4
CASSQGRQGGTGELFF	TRBV4-3	TRBJ2-2
CATSGGDNSPLHF	TRBV24-1	TRBJ1-6
CASSHSSYEQYF	TRBV27	TRBJ2-7
CAWSVASTNEKLFF	TRBV30	TRBJ1-4
CASSYRQGHGYTF	TRBV12-3/TRBV12-4	TRBJ1-2
CASRPDRVSGNTIYF	TRBV11-2	TRBJ1-3
CASSYGGNRDYEQYF	TRBV6-2/TRBV6-3	TRBJ2-7
CASSPDRGANYGYTF	TRBV7-2	TRBJ1-2
CASSHEQGVNSPLHF	TRBV4-3	TRBJ1-6
CASSGQGRTGNTIYF	TRBV6-5	TRBJ1-3
CASSFGTAGGDEQFF	TRBV11-3	TRBJ2-1
CASSSRDYMSNEQFF	TRBV5-4	TRBJ2-1
CASSRTGPPQPQHF	TRBV6-5	TRBJ1-5
CASSIGINPNQPQHF	TRBV19	TRBJ1-5
CATSQSLGNRGKQFF	TRBV24-1	TRBJ2-1
CASSIQGRNEKLFF	TRBV19	TRBJ1-4
CASSLPAVRTDTQYF	TRBV4-3	TRBJ2-3
CASSITGNSYNEQFF	TRBV19	TRBJ2-1
CASSYRGGSQDEQYF	TRBV27	TRBJ2-7
CAWGAANYGYTF	TRBV30	TRBJ1-2
CSVPRRNNSPLHF	TRBV29-1	TRBJ1-6
CASSLASGAGGELFF	TRBV5-1	TRBJ2-2
CASRLGLNNSPLHF	TRBV28	TRBJ1-6
CASSLAGLNSGNTIYF	TRBV5-1	TRBJ1-3
CASSLPSQETQYF	TRBV5-4	TRBJ2-5
CASGAGLQETQYF	TRBV2	TRBJ2-5
CSVGGTGDSTDTQYF	TRBV29-1	TRBJ2-3
CASTWGGSYEQYF	TRBV18	TRBJ2-7
CASSEIGTGKAFF	TRBV25-1	TRBJ1-1
CASSLGRDFDGYTF	TRBV7-6	TRBJ1-2